This TCR beta chain appears in the sequencing data of a study of T cells in Graves' hyperthyroidism and ophthalmopathy. The study's findings and limits: A model of 13 V-J pairs discriminated ophthalmopathy from stable hyperthyroidism. Most thyroid clonotypes with frequency above 0.001 were detected in blood.

Researchers took RNA transcripts and amplified the TCR beta CDR3 regions from them. First-round RT-PCR with HTBI primers amplified the TCR CDR3 region. A single record per CDR3 protein comes from TCRdb applying MiXCR to the multiplex PCR reads. The sample yields over 150,000 distinct CDR3 sequences, about a sixth seen once. To note about this clonotype: The target antigen is unknown.

Sample: blood. This receptor was taken from a woman in her forties or fifties with Graves' hyperthyroidism.

The chain's CDR3 is CASSSAGGRVNEQFF. CDR3 DNA sequence: TGTGCCAGCAGTTCAGCGGGTGGGAGGGTTAATGAGCAGTTCTTC. The chain carries TRBV12-3 or TRBV12-4 and TRBJ2-1; TRBD2 agrees at 7 bases. The ends lost 4 bases at V and 7 bases at J; junction bases unmatched: 10. The CDR3 spans 15 residues.